This is a list of T cell receptor beta chains from one sample in a study of blood T cell repertoires in COVID-19. The data were produced by immunoSEQ multiplex PCR, yet TCRdb's version contains in-frame clones alone and is incomplete. The sample shows approximately 150,000 clones, approximately 80% of them seen only once. The sequenced sample consisted of PBMCs or T cells enriched from blood (not recorded which). These receptor sequences come from a man aged 35 to 55 who had recovered from COVID-19. Each CDR3 is given with its conserved first and last residue. The D gene is left open where the match is weak. Part of the rows lack a size; the others show once, few, many or a class for expanded clones.

CDR3 | DNA | size | D | J | V
CASSISGGNEQFF | TGTGCCAGTAGTATATCAGGAGGCAATGAGCAGTTCTTC | NA | NA | TRBJ2-1 | TRBV19
CASSYIGQGATDTQYF | TGTGCCAGCAGCTATATTGGACAGGGGGCCACAGATACGCAGTATTTT | NA | TRBD1 | TRBJ2-3 | TRBV27
CASSADRANTGELFF | TGTGCCAGCAGCGCGGACAGAGCGAACACCGGGGAGCTGTTTTTT | NA | NA | TRBJ2-2 | TRBV7-9
CASSMGTAEAFF | TGTGCCAGTAGTATGGGGACAGCCGAAGCTTTCTTT | NA | TRBD1 | TRBJ1-1 | TRBV19
CAWSSTLQSEAFF | TGTGCCTGGAGTTCAACCCTCCAGTCTGAAGCTTTCTTT | NA | NA | TRBJ1-1 | TRBV30
CSVVGVAGPEETQYF | TGCAGCGTAGTCGGTGTAGCGGGGCCGGAAGAGACCCAGTACTTC | NA | TRBD2 | TRBJ2-5 | TRBV29-1
CASSPPGQGARETQYF | TGCGCCAGCAGCCCGCCGGGACAGGGGGCCAGAGAGACCCAGTACTTC | NA | TRBD1 | TRBJ2-5 | TRBV4-1
CASSRDRVDRPQHF | TGTGCCAGCAGCAGGGACAGGGTAGATCGGCCCCAGCATTTT | NA | TRBD1 | TRBJ1-5 | TRBV2
CAITPGSENEQFF | TGTGCCATCACACCAGGGTCGGAGAATGAGCAGTTCTTC | once | NA | TRBJ2-1 | TRBV10-3
CASSPPAGETGETQYF | TGTGCCAGCAGCCCACCTGCCGGGGAAACGGGAGAGACCCAGTACTTC | NA | NA | TRBJ2-5 | TRBV21-1
CASSRGTSGANVLTF | TGTGCCAGCAGTCGGGGGACGTCTGGGGCCAACGTCCTGACTTTC | NA | NA | TRBJ2-6 | TRBV6-5
CASSQRPSGTDTQYF | TGTGCCAGCAGCCAACGTCCGTCGGGCACAGATACGCAGTATTTT | NA | NA | TRBJ2-3 | TRBV3-1/TRBV3-2
CASSLQGSTNEKLFF | TGTGCCAGCAGCTTACAGGGCTCAACTAATGAAAAACTGTTTTTT | NA | NA | TRBJ1-4 | TRBV7-9
CASSGQGRGWETQYF | TGCGCCAGCAGCGGACAGGGAAGGGGTTGGGAGACCCAGTACTTC | few | TRBD1 | TRBJ2-5 | TRBV5-1
CASRDTGLTNEKLFF | TGTGCCAGCAGGGATACAGGCCTAACTAATGAAAAACTGTTTTTT | once | NA | TRBJ1-4 | TRBV2
CASSFTGAGANVLTF | TGTGCCAGCAGCTTCACAGGGGCTGGGGCCAACGTCCTGACTTTC | NA | TRBD1 | TRBJ2-6 | TRBV7-9
CASSLRQGNTGELFF | TGCGCCAGCAGCTTGCGACAGGGAAACACCGGGGAGCTGTTTTTT | few | TRBD1 | TRBJ2-2 | TRBV5-1
CASSLADNTGELFF | TGTGCCAGCAGTCTGGCAGATAACACCGGGGAGCTGTTTTTT | NA | NA | TRBJ2-2 | TRBV6-4
CASSLDRGWTHTEAFF | TGTGCCAGCAGCTTAGACAGGGGGTGGACCCACACTGAAGCTTTCTTT | NA | TRBD1 | TRBJ1-1 | TRBV11-2
CASSLGTSGGGTDTQYF | TGTGCCAGCAGCTTAGGGACTAGCGGGGGGGGCACAGATACGCAGTATTTT | NA | TRBD2 | TRBJ2-3 | TRBV7-6
CASSTDRRNTEAFF | TGCGCCAGCAGCACCGACAGGAGGAACACTGAAGCTTTCTTT | NA | NA | TRBJ1-1 | TRBV5-1
CASSLVYEQYF | TGTGCCAGCAGCTTGGTATACGAGCAGTACTTC | few | NA | TRBJ2-7 | TRBV5-8
CASTLNTGELFF | TGTGCCAGCACACTGAACACCGGGGAGCTGTTTTTT | NA | NA | TRBJ2-2 | TRBV2
CASSPEGRSPLHF | TGTGCCAGCAGCCCGGAGGGCCGGTCACCCCTCCACTTT | NA | NA | TRBJ1-6 | TRBV12-3/TRBV12-4
CASSPGGETVGSGNTIYF | TGTGCCAGCTCTCCAGGGGGGGAGACCGTTGGTTCTGGAAACACCATATATTTT | NA | TRBD1 | TRBJ1-3 | TRBV18
CASSEWGGESEAFF | TGTGCCAGCAGTGAATGGGGGGGGGAGTCTGAAGCTTTCTTT | few | NA | TRBJ1-1 | TRBV6-1
CASSLVITGGGTDTQYF | TGTGCCAGCAGCCTAGTGATAACAGGGGGAGGCACAGATACGCAGTATTTT | NA | TRBD1 | TRBJ2-3 | TRBV7-9
CASSKGCLAGVAKNIQYF | TGTGCCAGCAGCAAAGGGTGCCTAGCGGGGGTAGCCAAAAACATTCAGTACTTC | once | NA | TRBJ2-4 | TRBV21-1
CASSHGGPNTGELFF | TGTGCCAGCTCTCACGGAGGACCGAACACCGGGGAGCTGTTTTTT | NA | NA | TRBJ2-2 | TRBV18
CASSPQSGHMNTEAFF | TGTGCCAGCTCACCACAGTCCGGACATATGAACACTGAAGCTTTCTTT | NA | NA | TRBJ1-1 | TRBV18
CATSRDPHRQPKETQYF | TGTGCCACCAGCAGAGATCCGCACAGACAACCCAAAGAGACCCAGTACTTC | NA | NA | TRBJ2-5 | TRBV15
CASSLAPRGYGYTF | TGTGCCAGCAGTTTAGCCCCCAGGGGCTATGGCTACACCTTC | NA | NA | TRBJ1-2 | TRBV27
CASSLLMSREWTGELFF | TGTGCCAGCAGTTTATTAATGAGTAGGGAGTGGACCGGGGAGCTGTTTTTT | NA | NA | TRBJ2-2 | TRBV27
CASSPTPGTNNEQFF | TGCGCCAGCAGCCCGACCCCCGGGACTAACAATGAGCAGTTCTTC | NA | TRBD2 | TRBJ2-1 | TRBV4-1
CASSLVRGGKENEKLFF | TGCGCCAGCAGCTTGGTCCGAGGGGGAAAGGAAAATGAAAAACTGTTTTTT | NA | NA | TRBJ1-4 | TRBV5-1
CASSLGSGYNEQFF | TGCGCCAGCAGCCTCGGTAGCGGTTACAATGAGCAGTTCTTC | once | NA | TRBJ2-1 | TRBV5-1
CASSRGADTQYF | TGTGCCAGCTCACGAGGTGCAGATACGCAGTATTTT | NA | NA | TRBJ2-3 | TRBV18
CASSLGLARYNEQFF | TGTGCCAGCAGCCTCGGACTAGCAAGGTACAATGAGCAGTTCTTC | NA | TRBD2 | TRBJ2-1 | TRBV7-9
CASSIDEETQYF | TGTGCCAGTAGTATAGACGAAGAGACCCAGTACTTC | once | NA | TRBJ2-5 | TRBV19
CASSYGGLNTEAFF | TGTGCCAGCAGTTACGGGGGCCTGAACACTGAAGCTTTCTTT | NA | NA | TRBJ1-1 | TRBV6-5
CASSPNTQYDGYTF | TGTGCCAGCAGTCCAAACACCCAGTACGATGGCTACACCTTC | once | NA | TRBJ1-2 | TRBV27
CASSRNRGRVVEKLFF | TGTGCCAGCAGTCGTAACAGGGGGCGAGTGGTTGAAAAACTGTTTTTT | NA | TRBD1 | TRBJ1-4 | TRBV7-9
CASSQDPRHDQPQHF | TGTGCCAGCAGCCAAGACCCGCGACATGATCAGCCCCAGCATTTT | many | NA | TRBJ1-5 | TRBV3-1/TRBV3-2
CASSQGRAGGNTEAFF | TGCGCCAGCAGCCAAGGTCGGGCAGGAGGGAACACTGAAGCTTTCTTT | NA | NA | TRBJ1-1 | TRBV4-1
CASRAGGYTDTQYF | TGTGCCAGCAGAGCGGGCGGGTACACAGATACGCAGTATTTT | few | NA | TRBJ2-3 | TRBV6-5
CAWESRRGTEAFF | TGTGCCTGGGAATCTAGGAGGGGCACTGAAGCTTTCTTT | NA | NA | TRBJ1-1 | TRBV30
CASRRAYIRDRVLYGYTF | TGTGCCAGCCGAAGGGCGTATATCAGGGACAGGGTGCTCTATGGCTACACCTTC | NA | TRBD1 | TRBJ1-2 | TRBV11-2
CASSPTTGMNYGYTF | TGCGCCAGCAGCCCCACCACAGGGATGAACTATGGCTACACCTTC | NA | NA | TRBJ1-2 | TRBV5-1
CASSHITSGQETQYF | TGTGCCAGCAGCCATATCACTAGCGGCCAAGAGACCCAGTACTTC | few | TRBD2 | TRBJ2-5 | TRBV3-1/TRBV3-2
CASSQQVLGEAFF | TGCGCCAGCAGCCAACAGGTACTGGGTGAAGCTTTCTTT | NA | NA | TRBJ1-1 | TRBV10-1
CASSMIQGDYGYTF | TGTGCCAGTAGTATGATACAGGGAGACTATGGCTACACCTTC | NA | NA | TRBJ1-2 | TRBV19
CASGFTGEQPQHF | TGTGCTAGTGGTTTTACAGGGGAACAGCCCCAGCATTTT | NA | TRBD1 | TRBJ1-5 | TRBV12-5
CASSATSEDTEAFF | TGCGCCAGCAGCGCCACCTCGGAGGACACTGAAGCTTTCTTT | few | NA | TRBJ1-1 | TRBV5-1
CASSGQGWNEQYF | TGTGCCAGCAGCGGACAGGGGTGGAACGAGCAGTACTTC | NA | TRBD1 | TRBJ2-7 | TRBV6-5
CASSLVRVAYGYTF | TGCGCCAGCAGCTTGGTCCGGGTTGCCTATGGCTACACCTTC | NA | NA | TRBJ1-2 | TRBV5-1
CASSLVAGNHEQFF | TGTGCCAGCAGCTTAGTAGCGGGAAACCATGAGCAGTTCTTC | NA | TRBD2 | TRBJ2-1 | TRBV7-2
CASSQAGTRITDTQYF | TGTGCCAGCAGCCAAGCCGGGACTAGGATCACAGATACGCAGTATTTT | NA | TRBD2 | TRBJ2-3 | TRBV3-1/TRBV3-2